The 10 T cell receptor beta chains reported below all come from one sample, sequenced in a study of shared T cell receptors in the human thymus (dated by TCRdb to the early 2020s). To prepare the library, the immunoSEQ multiplex PCR assay was applied. This is the immuneACCESS table as TCRdb keeps it, with only in-frame sequences that have V and J called. A part of the clones is gone; compared with another copy, unresolved V genes explain less than half, and the rest is unexplained. The sample table holds around 730,000 clones, of which 75% to 90% were seen once. 0.0095% to 0.013% of the sample goes to the ten largest clones. These data also formed part of another study, on human thymus T cells.

The sequenced sample consisted of thymocytes. Receptor source: a girl under three years old with a congenital heart defect. Donor details come from another sample of the same person, matched by shared clones.

The chain recombines TRBV4-3 with TRBJ1-2; weak D call: TRBD1 (5 bases). This CDR3 contains 11 residues. Germline V CDR1 and CDR2: LGHNA, YSLEER. V lost 6 bases and J 7 bases, leaving 9 bases between the germline ends. The CDR3 is CASSGGTGYTF. The CDR3 region has the DNA TGCGCCAGCAGTGGGGGGACTGGCTACACCTTC.

The chain recombines TRBV7-9 with TRBJ1-2; D might be TRBD1 (5 bases). The CDR3 extends over 16 amino acids. The V gene's germline CDR1 is SEHNR and CDR2 FQNEAQ (reference sequence). Trimming took 0 bases from V and 7 from J, leaving 18 bases between them. CDR3 loop: CASSLAAFGGKGGYTF. The DNA of the CDR3 is TGTGCCAGCAGCTTAGCGGCTTTCGGGGGTAAGGGTGGCTACACCTTC.

V usage is TRBV4-3 and J usage is TRBJ2-2; maybe TRBD2 (5 bases). The CDR3 is 14 amino acids. From germline, CDR1 is LGHNA and CDR2 YSLEER. V lost 0 bases and J 7 bases, leaving 9 bases between the germline ends. CDR3 coding DNA: TGCGCCAGCAGCCAAGAAACGGGGAACGGGGAGCTGTTTTTT. It is translated as CASSQETGNGELFF.

V usage is TRBV5-1 and J usage is TRBJ2-1, with a weak D call TRBD1 (5 bases). Germline V gene lookup returns CDR1 SGHRS and CDR2 YFSETQ. The V gene lost 2 bases and the J gene lost 6 bases, with 18 bases spanning the gap. The CDR3 sequence is 16 residues long. The CDR3 reads CASSLEGIGAGNEQFF. The CDR3 DNA is TGCGCCAGCAGCTTAGAAGGGATAGGGGCTGGCAATGAGCAGTTCTTC. Complete variable domain (other parts from reference TRBV5-1 and TRBJ2-1): KAGVTQTPRYLIKTRGQQVTLSCSPISGHRSVSWYQQTPGQGLQFLFEYFSETQRNKGNFPGRFSGRQFSNSRSEMNVSTLELGDSALYLCASSLEGIGAGNEQFFGPGTRLTVL.

The rearrangement joins TRBV6-6 to TRBJ1-2; possibly TRBD1 for D (5 bases). CDR3 length: 15 residues. The ends were cut back, 2 bases at V and 4 bases at J, with 14 bases in the middle. Germline CDR1 and CDR2: MNHNY and SVGAGI (reference sequence). The chain's CDR3 is CASSYGEGQIYGYTF. As DNA, the CDR3 is TGTGCCAGCAGTTACGGGGAAGGACAAATCTATGGCTACACCTTC.

The rearrangement uses TRBV25-1 and TRBJ1-5, with TRBD1 as a possible D gene (5 bases). V was clipped by 2 bases and J by 4 bases, with 15 bases between them. The CDR3 spans 16 residues. The germline gives CDR1 MGHDK, CDR2 SYGVNS. Here the CDR3 reads CASSESGANRNQPQHF. The DNA for the CDR3 is TGTGCCAGCAGTGAAAGCGGGGCTAATAGGAATCAGCCCCAGCATTTT.

This clone has just one count. This chain joins TRBV11-2 and TRBJ1-1, with 8 bases aligning to TRBD1. The V and J ends lost 6 bases and 3 bases, in that order; junction bases with no gene match: 12. CDR1 and CDR2 from the germline V gene are SGHAT and FQNNGV. The CDR3 runs to 16 residues. The CDR3 reads CASSSNRDRRDTEAFF. Written as DNA, the CDR3 is TGTGCCAGCAGTTCAAACCGGGACAGGCGAGACACTGAAGCTTTCTTT. Looking up the rest from reference TRBV11-2 and TRBJ1-1 gives the full variable domain: EAGVAQSPRYKIIEKRQSVAFWCNPISGHATLYWYQQILGQGPKLLIQFQNNGVVDDSQLPKDRFSAERLKGVDSTLKIQPAKLEDSAVYLCASSSNRDRRDTEAFFGQGTRLTVV.

The chain recombines TRBV7-2 with TRBJ2-7, with D perhaps TRBD1 (5 bases). Looked up from germline, CDR1 is SGHTA and CDR2 is FQGNSA. The V end was cut by 5 bases, the J end by 1 base, with 18 bases between. This CDR3 contains 16 residues. CDR3 sequence (DNA): TGTGCCAGCAGCGTGACAGCGCCCCGTTTTTCCTACGAGCAGTACTTC. This encodes CASSVTAPRFSYEQYF.

The chain carries TRBV18 and TRBJ1-5, with a tentative D call TRBD1 (5 bases). Germline V gene lookup returns CDR1 KGHSH and CDR2 LQKENI. The germline V and J ends were trimmed by 3 bases and 4 bases, with 13 bases remaining between them. The CDR3 sequence is 15 residues long. The chain's CDR3 is CASSPSRAENQPQHF. CDR3 in DNA: TGTGCCAGCTCACCTTCCAGGGCCGAGAATCAGCCCCAGCATTTT.

This chain connects TRBV19 to TRBJ2-7, with 8 bases that match TRBD2. With V trimmed by 6 bases and J by 3 bases, 19 bases remained unmatched. CDR1 LNHDA and CDR2 SQIVND come from the germline V gene (reference sequence). The CDR3 totals 18 residues. CDR3 amino acids: CASSPGQSIAGRDYEQYF. The CDR3 region has the DNA TGTGCCAGTAGCCCCGGACAGTCGATAGCGGGGCGCGACTACGAGCAGTACTTC.